Following are 30 T cell receptor beta chains from one sample sequenced in a study of vaccination and CD4 T cells after COVID-19. CD4+ T cells that had been cultured provided DNA sequenced with the Oncomine TCR Beta short-read assay. Cultures of CD4+ T cells served as the source for extracting genomic DNA. A single record per CDR3 protein comes from TCRdb applying MiXCR to the PCR reads. Among around 9,300 distinct CDR3 sequences listed, approximately 40% were seen once. No cognate antigen is known for these TCRs. Treatment specified: 10-day PBMC culture with coronavirus spike peptide pools or control peptides (ViraFEST assay). It was before the COVID-19 pandemic (2011-2018) that the unexposed donor's CD4+ T cells were collected. The specimen was CD4+ T cells from blood, cultured in vitro. These TCRs come from a human donor in good health.

This chain connects TRBV6-1 to TRBJ2-1, with a tentative D call TRBD2 (5 bases). CDR3 length: 15 amino acids. Deletions cut 8 bases from V and 4 bases from J, with 18 bases between. Germline values: CDR1 MNHNS, CDR2 SASEGT. The CDR3, as DNA: TGTGCCAGCTGCCCCCTAGCTCCGGGGTACAATGAGCAGTTCTTC. Its translation is CASCPLAPGYNEQFF.

The rearrangement uses TRBV19 and TRBJ2-7; TRBD2 matches at 10 bases. Germline V gene sequence: CDR1 LNHDA, CDR2 SQIVND (reference sequence). V was pared by 1 base and J by 4 bases, with 7 bases of the junction left unmatched. The CDR3 runs to 16 residues. The CDR3: CASSIGLAGARYEQYF. Here the CDR3 DNA reads TGTGCCAGTAGTATAGGCCTAGCGGGAGCTCGGTACGAGCAGTACTTC.

This clonotype was seen a few times. The CDR3 sequence: CASSDNRGGDEQYF. The CDR3 coding sequence is TGTGCCAGCAGCGATAACAGGGGAGGTGACGAGCAGTACTTC. This rearrangement joins TRBV5-4 to TRBJ2-7; tentative D call: TRBD1 (7 bases). Germline V CDR1 and CDR2: SGHNT, YYREEE (reference sequence). This CDR3 spans 14 amino acids. Trimming took off 4 bases at V and 5 bases at J, with 16 bases between the two ends.

The gene calls are TRBV29-1 and TRBJ1-2, with a possible D match to TRBD1 (6 bases). Germline V lookup: CDR1 SQVTM, CDR2 ANQGSEA. Trimming shortened V by 3 bases and J by 6 bases, and 11 bases separated the two germline ends. CDR3 length: 12 residues. CDR3 DNA: TGCAGCGTTGACAGGGGTGCGAATGGCTACACCTTC. Translating gives CSVDRGANGYTF.

The V call is TRBV27, the J call TRBJ2-7, with 7 bases fitting TRBD1. Germline assignment: CDR1 MNHEY and CDR2 SMNVEV (reference sequence). V shed 2 bases, J shed 0 bases, and the junction held 1 base outside the gene matches. The CDR3 extends over 14 amino acids. CDR3 region: CASSLDRDSYEQYF. DNA of the CDR3: TGTGCCAGCAGTTTAGACAGGGACTCCTACGAGCAGTACTTC.

The rearrangement uses TRBV11-2 and TRBJ2-1, with 9 bases fitting TRBD2. The CDR3 covers 15 residues. Per the germline V gene, CDR1 is SGHAT and CDR2 is FQNNGV. Trimming removed 5 bases from V and 8 bases from J; junction bases left unmatched: 10. This chain's CDR3 is CASSPFSGSGYEQFF. CDR3 nucleotide sequence: TGTGCCAGCAGCCCTTTTAGCGGGAGTGGGTATGAGCAGTTCTTC. Full variable domain (missing parts from reference TRBV11-2 and TRBJ2-1): EAGVAQSPRYKIIEKRQSVAFWCNPISGHATLYWYQQILGQGPKLLIQFQNNGVVDDSQLPKDRFSAERLKGVDSTLKIQPAKLEDSAVYLCASSPFSGSGYEQFFGPGTRLTVL.

This clonotype has just a few counts. V usage is TRBV20-1 and J usage is TRBJ2-5; D might be TRBD2 (5 bases). Trimming removed 0 bases from V and 1 base from J, with 12 bases in between. The CDR3 extends over 15 amino acids. Looked up from germline, CDR1 is DFQATT and CDR2 is SNEGSKA (reference sequence). This CDR3 reads CSAREGSGTQETQYF. DNA of the CDR3: TGCAGTGCTAGAGAGGGCTCGGGAACCCAAGAGACCCAGTACTTC.

This clonotype has a handful of counts. The V gene is TRBV29-1, the J gene TRBJ2-7; TRBD1 is a possible D gene (6 bases). The CDR3 has 13 amino acids. The germline V gene has CDR1 SQVTM and CDR2 ANQGSEA. Deletions cut 3 bases from V and 2 bases from J, with 11 bases between. CDR3 DNA sequence: TGCAGCGTTGATCGGGACAACCCCTACGAGCAGTACTTC. Its translation: CSVDRDNPYEQYF.

This clonotype was observed a single time. The chain uses TRBV4-2 and TRBJ2-7; possibly TRBD2 for D (5 bases). Per the germline V gene, CDR1 is LGHNA and CDR2 is YNFKEQ. The ends were cut back, 0 bases at V and 3 bases at J, with 12 bases in the middle. CDR3 length: 15 amino acids. CDR3 coding DNA: TGTGCCAGCAGCCAAGATCGGGGTAGCCTCTACGAGCAGTACTTC. It yields the protein CASSQDRGSLYEQYF.

This clonotype showed up just a few times. V and J are TRBV7-2 and TRBJ1-3; 7 nucleotides agree with TRBD1. Germline CDR1 is SGHTA and CDR2 is FQGNSA. V lost 5 bases and J lost 0; bases outside the gene matches: 10. CDR3 length: 17 amino acids. Written as DNA, the CDR3 is TGTGCCAGCAGCGCCGACGCGGGACAGAGCTCTGGAAACACCATATATTTT. The encoded protein is CASSADAGQSSGNTIYF.

In this sample, this clonotype turned up a few times. The V call is TRBV30, the J call TRBJ2-7, with no clear D. Germline CDR1 is GTSNPN and CDR2 is SVGIG (reference sequence). V lost 0 bases and J lost 5, with 8 bases in between. CDR3 size: 12 residues. Here the CDR3 reads CAWSVLGHEQYF. Here the CDR3 DNA reads TGTGCCTGGAGTGTACTGGGTCACGAGCAGTACTTC. Drawing the rest from reference TRBV30 and TRBJ2-7, the complete variable domain is SQTIHQWPATLVQPVGSPLSLECTVEGTSNPNLYWYRQAAGRGLQLLFYSVGIGQISSEVPQNLSASRPQDRQFILSSKKLLLSDSGFYLCAWSVLGHEQYFGPGTRLTVT.

In its sample, this clonotype was seen a few times. V gene TRBV28 combines with J gene TRBJ1-6; D is perhaps TRBD1 (6 bases). The CDR3 has 15 amino acids. The ends were cut back, 5 bases at V and 9 bases at J, with 17 bases in the middle. The germline V gene encodes CDR1 MDHEN and CDR2 SYDVKM. CDR3 in DNA: TGTGCCAGCAGTCTACTTCACAGGGATGCTTCACCCCTCCACTTT. It specifies CASSLLHRDASPLHF.

The chain is built from TRBV7-2 and TRBJ2-3; no reliable D call. Germline CDR1 is SGHTA and CDR2 is FQGNSA. This CDR3 contains 15 residues. V was pared by 5 bases and J by 0 bases, with 12 bases between. As DNA, the CDR3 is TGTGCCAGCAGCCTCCAGATGACTAGCACAGATACGCAGTATTTT. The encoded protein is CASSLQMTSTDTQYF.

The chain combines TRBV29-1 with TRBJ1-2; maybe TRBD1 (5 bases). Trimming removed 7 bases at V and 8 bases at J, with 17 bases between. CDR1 is SQVTM and CDR2 is ANQGSEA in the germline V gene. The CDR3 spans 12 residues. CDR3 coding DNA: TGCAGCGCCTGGGGAGGGGACGGGGGCTACACCTTC. The encoded protein is CSAWGGDGGYTF.

This clonotype has just a few counts. The rearrangement uses TRBV7-8 and TRBJ1-6; 7 positions agree with TRBD1. The CDR3 length is 13 residues. In germline, CDR1 is SGHVS, CDR2 FQNEAQ. After removal of 11 bases from V and 3 bases from J, the junction contained 4 bases not matched to a gene. CDR3 protein: CASGDSYNSPLHF. Written as DNA, the CDR3 is TGTGCCTCGGGGGACAGCTATAATTCACCCCTCCACTTT.

CDR3 nucleotide sequence: TGTGCCAGCAGCTTATTGACAGGGGGCACTGAAGCTTTCTTT. This sequence encodes CASSLLTGGTEAFF. The chain couples TRBV7-2 to TRBJ1-1; TRBD1 aligns across 9 bases. The CDR3 is 14 amino acids. The ends lost 2 bases at V and 4 bases at J; junction bases unmatched: 2. Germline assignment: CDR1 SGHTA and CDR2 FQGNSA.

This chain connects TRBV27 to TRBJ2-6, with unresolved D. The CDR3 sequence is 13 residues long. Deletions cut 8 bases from V and 1 base from J, with 6 bases between. Germline CDR1 MNHEY, CDR2 SMNVEV (reference sequence). The CDR3 sequence is CASLGSGANVLTF. The CDR3 bases are TGTGCCAGCCTGGGATCTGGGGCCAACGTCCTGACTTTC.

This clonotype has a single count. This sequence joins TRBV7-2 and TRBJ1-1; D ambiguous. This CDR3 is built from 10 residues. The V end was cut by 0 bases, the J end by 14 bases, with 7 bases between. The germline V gene encodes CDR1 SGHTA and CDR2 FQGNSA. The CDR3 spells CASSLAVTFF. The DNA of the CDR3 is TGTGCCAGCAGCTTAGCCGTGACGTTCTTT.

The chain has TRBV7-2 and TRBJ2-1; D remains unclear. CDR3 length: 14 residues. V was pared by 6 bases and J by 5 bases, with 14 bases between. Germline loops: CDR1 SGHTA, CDR2 FQGNSA. This CDR3 is CASRPTFSDNEQFF. DNA of the CDR3: TGTGCCAGCAGACCCACTTTTTCGGACAATGAGCAGTTCTTC. Supplemented by reference TRBV7-2 and TRBJ2-1, the full variable domain reads GAGVSQSPSNKVTEKGKDVELRCDPISGHTALYWYRQSLGQGLEFLIYFQGNSAPDKSGLPSDRFSAERTGGSVSTLTIQRTQQEDSAVYLCASRPTFSDNEQFFGPGTRLTVL.

V usage is TRBV19 and J usage is TRBJ2-7; no clear D gene. Trimming cost V 5 bases and J 3 bases, with 17 bases left between them. Germline V gives CDR1 LNHDA, CDR2 SQIVND (reference sequence). The CDR3 is made up of 15 amino acids. The CDR3 loop reads CASSLGGEAVYEQYF. CDR3 DNA: TGTGCCAGTAGTTTAGGCGGAGAGGCCGTCTACGAGCAGTACTTC.

CDR3 region: CASSLFRGRAAETQYF. The CDR3 nucleotides are TGTGCCAGCAGCTTATTTCGGGGGAGGGCCGCGGAGACCCAGTACTTC. The chain carries TRBV11-2 and TRBJ2-5; TRBD2 aligns across 7 bases. This CDR3 spans 16 amino acids. V dropped 2 bases and J dropped 5; count of bases not matched to a gene: 11. Per germline, CDR1 SGHAT and CDR2 FQNNGV.

This clonotype has just a few counts. The chain carries TRBV6-1 and TRBJ2-3; perhaps TRBD2 as D (6 bases). The ends were cut back, 2 bases at V and 7 bases at J, with 13 bases in the middle. Germline V gene lookup returns CDR1 MNHNS and CDR2 SASEGT. This CDR3 has 14 amino acids. CDR3 amino acids: CASSESGRVYTQYF. CDR3 nucleotides: TGTGCCAGCAGTGAATCCGGGAGAGTCTATACGCAGTATTTT.

The chain is built from TRBV7-9 and TRBJ2-7, with 8 bases aligning to TRBD2. With V trimmed by 0 bases and J by 7 bases, 2 bases remained unmatched. Germline V CDR1 and CDR2: SEHNR, FQNEAQ (reference sequence). CDR3 length: 13 residues. The CDR3 region is CASSLAAGGEQYF. The CDR3 bases are TGTGCCAGCAGCTTAGCGGCGGGAGGTGAGCAGTACTTC.

This sequence joins TRBV7-2 and TRBJ2-5; D remains ambiguous. Trimming left V 2 bases short and J 1 base short, with 11 bases between. This CDR3 is built from 15 residues. In germline, CDR1 is SGHTA, CDR2 FQGNSA. The CDR3 nucleotides are TGTGCCAGCAGCTTAAGTTTAGCCCCCCAAGAGACCCAGTACTTC. It is translated as CASSLSLAPQETQYF.

This clonotype has only a few counts. The genes are TRBV5-1 and TRBJ1-2; 9 bases fit TRBD1. This CDR3 region has 13 residues. Unmatched junction bases numbered 7, after V lost 6 bases and J lost 7 bases. Germline lookup yields CDR1 SGHRS and CDR2 YFSETQ. The CDR3 nucleotides read TGCGCCAGCACCGGTTCGGGACAGGGTGGCTACACCTTC. It codes for CASTGSGQGGYTF.

In its sample, this clonotype was seen a few times. The V call is TRBV20-1, the J call TRBJ1-1; 7 nucleotides match TRBD1. The germline V gene encodes CDR1 DFQATT and CDR2 SNEGSKA (reference sequence). CDR3 size: 12 residues. The CDR3 loop reads CLSGTDNTEAFF. CDR3 sequence (DNA): TGCCTCTCCGGGACAGATAACACTGAAGCTTTCTTT.

A note on this clonotype: One junction end does not reproduce the germline sequence, and a read error may be involved. The chain combines TRBV5-8 with TRBJ2-5; D tentatively reads TRBD1 or TRBD2 (5 bases each). The CDR3 is 16 residues long. The germline V gene has CDR1 SGHTS and CDR2 YDEGEE. CDR3 in amino acids: CASGLGPQTLQETQYF. The CDR3 DNA reads TGTGCCAGCGGCTTGGGACCCCAAACCCTCCAAGAGACCCAGTACTTC.

The J gene is TRBJ2-3, the V gene TRBV20-1; TRBD1 might be the D (6 bases). Germline loops: CDR1 DFQATT, CDR2 SNEGSKA (reference sequence). The V end was cut by 2 bases, the J end by 4 bases, with 13 bases between. CDR3 length: 14 residues. The CDR3 sequence is CSARRAQGSDTQYF. The DNA of the CDR3 is TGCAGTGCTAGAAGGGCGCAGGGGTCAGATACGCAGTATTTT.

This clonotype came up a few times. The chain carries TRBV27 and TRBJ2-5; the D gene is possibly TRBD1 (6 bases). With 3 bases removed from V and 3 bases from J, the gap between germline ends came to 8 bases. Per the germline V gene, CDR1 is MNHEY and CDR2 is SMNVEV (reference sequence). CDR3 length: 13 residues. This chain's CDR3 is CASSFRGEETQYF. CDR3 in DNA: TGTGCCAGCAGTTTCAGGGGAGAAGAGACCCAGTACTTC.

There are a few counts of this clonotype. The rearrangement links TRBV15 to TRBJ2-5; maybe TRBD2 (6 bases). CDR1 and CDR2 from the germline V gene are LNHNV and YYDKDF (reference sequence). Trimming took 5 bases from V and 4 from J, leaving 14 bases between them. The CDR3 totals 14 residues. For the CDR3, the DNA is TGTGCCACCAGCGCTTTGCTGGAGGGAGAGACCCAGTACTTC. It encodes CATSALLEGETQYF.